Listed here are 24 T cell receptor beta chains from one sample, sequenced in a study of T cells in localized non-small cell lung cancer. Clones were read by immunoSEQ multiplex PCR, and TCRdb kept only the in-frame ones, dropping some. Found here are about 33,000 clones, under 90% of them singletons; the top ten hold under 4.5%. Sequenced here: peripheral blood, sampled before any cancer treatment. All receptors derive from a man between 40 and 70 years old with stage I lung adenocarcinoma.

The rearrangement links TRBV18 to TRBJ1-1; 7 bases are shared with TRBD1. This CDR3 comprises 14 residues. Germline CDR1 is KGHSH and CDR2 is LQKENI. J lost 3 bases, V lost 4 bases, and 5 bases had no gene match. The CDR3 region has the DNA TGTGCCAGCTCACTCCAGCAGGGGGACACTGAAGCTTTCTTT. Translation gives CASSLQQGDTEAFF.

This chain joins TRBV10-2 and TRBJ2-5; the D is unclear. Germline V gives CDR1 WSHSY, CDR2 SAAADI. V lost 0 bases and J lost 5, with 13 bases in between. The CDR3 is 15 residues long. CDR3 sequence reads: CASSESIGLGETQYF. CDR3 coding DNA: TGCGCCAGCAGTGAGTCGATCGGGCTAGGGGAGACCCAGTACTTC.

This rearrangement joins TRBV7-9 to TRBJ1-2; 8 bases agree with TRBD1. Trimming took 5 bases from V and 6 from J; bases not matched to a gene: 2. Germline V gives CDR1 SEHNR, CDR2 FQNEAQ (reference sequence). The CDR3 has 12 amino acids. Here the CDR3 DNA reads TGTGCCAGCAGCGCGGACAGGGATGGCTACACCTTC. As protein: CASSADRDGYTF.

The chain employs TRBV2 and TRBJ2-7, with D possibly TRBD1 on 6 matching bases. The CDR3 sequence is 15 residues long. V was cut by 3 bases and J by 5 bases, with 17 bases left in between. Germline V CDR1 and CDR2: SNHLY, FYNNEI. CDR3 nucleotides: TGTGCCAGCAGTGAGTCGCCGGGACATCTCCACGAGCAGTACTTC. Amino acids: CASSESPGHLHEQYF.

The chain uses TRBV7-2 and TRBJ1-1; D is unclear. This CDR3 has 12 residues. The V end lost 0 bases, the J end lost 4 bases, and 3 bases lay between the germline ends. Germline V gene lookup returns CDR1 SGHTA and CDR2 FQGNSA. CDR3 sequence: CASSLAATEAFF. In DNA form, the CDR3 reads TGTGCCAGCAGCTTAGCGGCCACTGAAGCTTTCTTT.

This clone turned up a few times. The rearrangement uses TRBV10-3 and TRBJ1-1, with D possibly matching TRBD1 (6 bases). The CDR3 extends over 13 amino acids. Germline V gene data show CDR1 as ENHRY and CDR2 as SYGVKD. V gave up 0 bases and J gave up 8 bases, with 10 bases separating them. The CDR3 bases are TGTGCCATCAGTGAGTCCGGCAGGGGAGAAGCTTTCTTT. It codes for CAISESGRGEAFF.

The rearrangement uses TRBV11-1 and TRBJ1-6, with unresolved D. V shed 3 bases and J shed 9 bases, with 9 bases lying between them. The CDR3 totals 13 residues. In germline, CDR1 is SGHAT, CDR2 FQDESV (reference sequence). CDR3 sequence reads: CASSFSGVSPLHF. The CDR3 bases are TGTGCCAGCAGCTTCTCTGGGGTTTCACCCCTCCACTTT.

The J gene is TRBJ1-6, the V gene TRBV7-2; a weak D match, TRBD1 (5 bases). Per the germline V gene, CDR1 is SGHTA and CDR2 is FQGNSA. The CDR3 consists of 15 residues. V shed 5 bases and J shed 0 bases, with 8 bases lying between them. CDR3 in amino acids: CASSPGISYNSPLHF. The CDR3 DNA is TGTGCCAGCAGCCCAGGGATCTCCTATAATTCACCCCTCCACTTT.

This chain links TRBV5-6 with TRBJ2-5; 10 positions agree with TRBD2. There are 15 residues in the CDR3. Trimming took 3 bases from V and 4 from J; bases not matched to a gene: 6. Germline CDR1 reads SGHDT; CDR2 reads YYEEEE. CDR3 residues: CASSSLAGVRETQYF. Written as DNA, the CDR3 is TGTGCCAGCAGCTCGCTAGCGGGGGTACGAGAGACCCAGTACTTC.

The chain couples TRBV5-1 to TRBJ2-3; D may be TRBD1 (5 bases). V lost 4 bases and J 1 base, leaving 16 bases between the germline ends. The CDR3 is 16 residues long. Germline loops: CDR1 SGHRS, CDR2 YFSETQ. The CDR3 DNA follows: TGCGCCAGCAGCATCCGACAGCCAGTTCGCACAGATACGCAGTATTTT. It translates to CASSIRQPVRTDTQYF. Filled out from reference TRBV5-1 and TRBJ2-3, the complete variable domain reads KAGVTQTPRYLIKTRGQQVTLSCSPISGHRSVSWYQQTPGQGLQFLFEYFSETQRNKGNFPGRFSGRQFSNSRSEMNVSTLELGDSALYLCASSIRQPVRTDTQYFGPGTRLTVL.

This clone was found a few times. V is TRBV5-5 and J is TRBJ1-6; D may be TRBD1 (5 bases). V lost 2 bases and J lost 6, with 9 bases in between. The CDR3 loop spans 14 amino acids. The germline V gene has CDR1 SGHKS and CDR2 YYEKEE (reference sequence). The CDR3 sequence is CASSLPGTNSPLHF. CDR3 bases: TGTGCCAGCAGCTTACCAGGGACTAATTCACCCCTCCACTTT.

The chain couples TRBV6-1 to TRBJ1-6; possibly TRBD1 for D (5 bases). Trimming removed 3 bases from V and 7 bases from J, with 10 bases in between. The CDR3 contains 14 residues. Germline CDR1 reads MNHNS; CDR2 reads SASEGT. CDR3 bases: TGTGCCAGCAGTGAGGTGGGGGGAAATTCACCCCTCCACTTT. Translating it yields CASSEVGGNSPLHF.

V usage is TRBV4-1 and J usage is TRBJ2-1; 7 bases map to TRBD2. CDR3 size: 16 residues. Germline assignment: CDR1 MGHRA and CDR2 YSYEKL. The junction had 12 bases not matched to a gene; V was cut back by 1 base and J by 9 bases. In DNA, the CDR3 is TGCGCCAGCAGCCAAGTCCCTTGGGAGGGTCTTGGTGAGCAGTTCTTC. Translation: CASSQVPWEGLGEQFF.

This sequence joins TRBV7-9 and TRBJ1-1; 9 nucleotides align to TRBD1. There are 12 residues in the CDR3. The V segment lost 5 bases and the J segment 11 bases; nucleotides outside the gene matches: 6. Germline values: CDR1 SEHNR, CDR2 FQNEAQ (reference sequence). The CDR3 loop is CASSPQTGGAFF. In DNA, the CDR3 is TGTGCCAGCAGCCCCCAGACAGGGGGGGCTTTCTTT.

There are a few counts of this clone. The chain has TRBV19 and TRBJ2-7, with TRBD1 as a possible D gene (5 bases). The germline V gene encodes CDR1 LNHDA and CDR2 SQIVND (reference sequence). With 5 bases removed from V and 2 bases from J, the gap between germline ends came to 13 bases. This CDR3 contains 14 residues. The CDR3 bases are TGTGCCAGTAGTCCCAACAGGATTACCTACGAGCAGTACTTC. It codes for CASSPNRITYEQYF.

Written as DNA, the CDR3 is TGTGCCAGCACCTCCCGGTCCCCAGCAGGGGAATATGGCTACACCTTC. Protein sequence: CASTSRSPAGEYGYTF. The genes are TRBV21-1 and TRBJ1-2; the D call of TRBD1 is as the table states it, not checked on the DNA. TRBV21-1 is recorded as a pseudogene. The CDR3 is 16 residues long.

J is TRBJ1-4 and V is TRBV7-9, with 11 nucleotides matching TRBD1. Germline assignment: CDR1 SEHNR and CDR2 FQNEAQ (reference sequence). The CDR3 consists of 14 residues. The V and J ends lost 5 bases and 8 bases, in that order; junction bases with no gene match: 4. Written as DNA, the CDR3 is TGTGCCAGCAGCACTCGGACAGGGGGCGAAAAACTGTTTTTT. Protein sequence: CASSTRTGGEKLFF. The variable domain in full, with the rest retrieved from reference TRBV7-9 and TRBJ1-4, is DTGVSQNPRHKITKRGQNVTFRCDPISEHNRLYWYRQTLGQGPEFLTYFQNEAQLEKSRLLSDRFSAERPKGSFSTLEIQRTEQGDSAMYLCASSTRTGGEKLFFGSGTQLSVL.

The CDR3 DNA follows: TGTGCCACCAGCGGGTCCTCTAGACTGTCGTACGAGCAGTACTTC. The encoded protein is CATSGSSRLSYEQYF. The chain couples TRBV15 to TRBJ2-7, with D hard to call. Trimming pared 5 bases from V and 4 bases from J, leaving 18 bases between. The CDR3 consists of 15 residues. Germline V gives CDR1 LNHNV, CDR2 YYDKDF (reference sequence).

The chain combines TRBV15 with TRBJ2-1; D ambiguous. Per the germline V gene, CDR1 is LNHNV and CDR2 is YYDKDF (reference sequence). The CDR3 covers 15 residues. The V end lost 0 bases, the J end lost 6 bases, and 12 bases lay between the germline ends. CDR3 nucleotide sequence: TGTGCCACCAGCAGAGATTTACGGGCCACCAATGAGCAGTTCTTC. It translates to CATSRDLRATNEQFF.

The chain has TRBV5-4 and TRBJ2-3; 13 nucleotides match TRBD2. V lost 3 bases to trimming and J lost 0 bases; unmatched junction nucleotides: 7. The CDR3 consists of 18 residues. Germline assignment: CDR1 SGHNT and CDR2 YYREEE (reference sequence). The CDR3 spells CASSSGLAGRISTDTQYF. CDR3 in DNA: TGTGCCAGCAGCTCGGGACTAGCGGGGCGAATCAGCACAGATACGCAGTATTTT.

The chain has TRBV5-1 and TRBJ1-1, with D perhaps matching TRBD1 (6 bases). Germline V gene data show CDR1 as SGHRS and CDR2 as YFSETQ. With 5 bases removed from V and 2 bases from J, the gap between germline ends came to 19 bases. This CDR3 has 16 amino acids. The CDR3 DNA reads as TGCGCCAGCAGATACGTAGAAGGGACACTTAACACTGAAGCTTTCTTT. It specifies CASRYVEGTLNTEAFF.

The V and J genes are TRBV27 and TRBJ1-1, with no clear D. This CDR3 has 15 amino acids. Germline-derived CDR1 and CDR2 are MNHEY and SMNVEV (reference sequence). Trimming shortened V by 2 bases and J by 0 bases, and 10 bases separated the two germline ends. The CDR3 coding sequence is TGTGCCAGCAGTTTACTCGGCCCCCTGAACACTGAAGCTTTCTTT. Its translation is CASSLLGPLNTEAFF.

The V and J genes are TRBV18 and TRBJ2-5; 10 bases are a match to TRBD1. CDR3 length: 16 amino acids. Trimming at V came to 0 bases and at J to 4 bases, leaving 5 bases not matched to a gene. Germline V gene lookup returns CDR1 KGHSH and CDR2 LQKENI. The CDR3 spells CASSPPRTGGVETQYF. For the CDR3, the DNA is TGTGCCAGCTCACCACCACGGACAGGGGGAGTAGAGACCCAGTACTTC.

The V gene is TRBV10-3, the J gene TRBJ2-3; D unclear. Trimming took off 6 bases at V and 2 bases at J, with 12 bases between the two ends. The CDR3 is made up of 14 amino acids. Germline V gene sequence: CDR1 ENHRY, CDR2 SYGVKD. Written as DNA, the CDR3 is TGTGCCATCAGGAAAGATCAGGCCACAGATACGCAGTATTTT. This sequence encodes CAIRKDQATDTQYF.